Listed below are T cell receptor beta chains from one sample, sequenced in a study of T cell responses to AZD1222 COVID-19 vaccine. The method was immunoSEQ multiplex PCR; TCRdb's version includes in-frame clones alone and lacks a portion of them. The sample gives more than 95,000 clones, around nine tenths of which show up once; around 9.1% is in the top ten. The input for sequencing was peripheral blood, taken on day 0 of AZD1222 vaccination. Receptors originate from an adult in good health. Each CDR3 is given with its conserved first and last residue. Fields, in order: V gene, D gene, clone size, J gene, CDR3 DNA, CDR3 protein. A D gene is named only where the DNA matches it firmly. Size tells how often a clone was seen (once, few, many) or the class of an expanded clone, and some rows leave it out.

V: TRBV3-1/TRBV3-2
D: TRBD2
size: -
J: TRBJ2-1
DNA: TGTGCCAGCAGCCAAGATCTGCCCCCAACTAGCGGGATTTCGGGTGAGCAGTTCTTC
CDR3: CASSQDLPPTSGISGEQFF

V: TRBV6-9
D: -
size: once
J: TRBJ2-4
DNA: TGTGCCAGCAAGCAAAGGAAGATAGCCAAAAACATTCAGTACTTC
CDR3: CASKQRKIAKNIQYF

V: TRBV19
D: -
size: -
J: TRBJ1-2
DNA: TGTGCCAGTAGTATCCCAGGGGGCTACACCTTC
CDR3: CASSIPGGYTF

V: TRBV28
D: -
size: -
J: TRBJ2-7
DNA: TGTGCCAGCGGGCAGGGGGGTTCGAGCTCCTACGAGCAGTACTTC
CDR3: CASGQGGSSSYEQYF

V: TRBV6-2/TRBV6-3
D: -
size: -
J: TRBJ1-5
DNA: TGTGCCAGCAGTTACTCTCCTCAGGGCCCTAGCAATCAGCCCCAGCATTTT
CDR3: CASSYSPQGPSNQPQHF

V: TRBV18
D: -
size: -
J: TRBJ2-4
DNA: TGTGCCAGCTCACCAACGGCAGCCAAAAACATTCAGTACTTC
CDR3: CASSPTAAKNIQYF

V: TRBV18
D: -
size: once
J: TRBJ2-7
DNA: TGTGCCAGCTCACCCCCGGCGACTAGTTACGAGCAGTACTTC
CDR3: CASSPPATSYEQYF

V: TRBV2
D: TRBD1
size: once
J: TRBJ1-6
DNA: TGTGCCAGCAGCCGGGACAGGAGGAATTCACCCCTCCACTTT
CDR3: CASSRDRRNSPLHF

V: TRBV2
D: -
size: -
J: TRBJ2-5
DNA: TGTGCCACCGGACAGCAAGAGACCCAGTACTTC
CDR3: CATGQQETQYF

V: TRBV6-5
D: -
size: -
J: TRBJ2-7
DNA: TGTGGGGCGGGGTCAGCCCCACGGTACTTC
CDR3: CGAGSAPRYF

V: TRBV10-3
D: TRBD2
size: -
J: TRBJ2-3
DNA: TGTGCCATCGGACTAGCGGGAGAAGATACGCAGTATTTT
CDR3: CAIGLAGEDTQYF

V: TRBV5-8
D: TRBD1
size: -
J: TRBJ1-1
DNA: TGTGCCAGCAGCTTGGCCGCGGACAGGGGGACTGAAGCTTTCTTT
CDR3: CASSLAADRGTEAFF

V: TRBV30
D: -
size: -
J: TRBJ1-5
DNA: TGTGCCTGGAGTGTCCAGGGTCGCCAGCCCCAGCATTTT
CDR3: CAWSVQGRQPQHF

V: TRBV12-3/TRBV12-4
D: -
size: -
J: TRBJ1-1
DNA: TGTGCCAGCAGTTTAACAGGGTCGACTGAAGCTTTCTTT
CDR3: CASSLTGSTEAFF

V: TRBV9
D: -
size: -
J: TRBJ2-1
DNA: TGTGCCAGCAGCGTAGACGACAATGAGCAGTTCTTC
CDR3: CASSVDDNEQFF

V: TRBV30
D: -
size: -
J: TRBJ1-1
DNA: TGTGCCTGGACCAGGGATTTGAACACTGAAGCTTTCTTT
CDR3: CAWTRDLNTEAFF

V: TRBV19
D: TRBD1
size: -
J: TRBJ1-1
DNA: TGTGCCAGTAGTTATCGGGGGACAGGGGGCAGTGAAGCTTTCTTT
CDR3: CASSYRGTGGSEAFF

V: TRBV7-9
D: -
size: -
J: TRBJ2-4
DNA: TGTGCCAGCAGCTTACCCTTGCGACTAGGAGGGGCCAAAAACATTCAGTACTTC
CDR3: CASSLPLRLGGAKNIQYF

V: TRBV29-1
D: -
size: -
J: TRBJ2-3
DNA: TGCAGCGTTGAAGCCCAGGGGGGGACAGATACGCAGTATTTT
CDR3: CSVEAQGGTDTQYF

V: TRBV5-1
D: -
size: -
J: TRBJ1-5
DNA: TGCGCCAGCAGGATCGGGACACTAAAGGATCAGCCCCAGCATTTT
CDR3: CASRIGTLKDQPQHF

V: TRBV4-3
D: TRBD2
size: -
J: TRBJ2-7
DNA: TGCGCCAGCAGCCAAGATTGGGATAGCGGGAGTGTATTCTACGAGCAGTACTTC
CDR3: CASSQDWDSGSVFYEQYF

V: TRBV19
D: TRBD2
size: -
J: TRBJ2-3
DNA: TGTGCCAGTAGTACAACGACTAGCGGCACAGATACGCAGTATTTT
CDR3: CASSTTTSGTDTQYF

V: TRBV18
D: -
size: -
J: TRBJ1-1
DNA: TGTGCCAGCTCACCAGGGTCCGGGCCTGAAGCTTTCTTT
CDR3: CASSPGSGPEAFF

V: TRBV3-1/TRBV3-2
D: -
size: -
J: TRBJ1-1
DNA: TGTGCCAGCAGCCAAGAGGGACACCTGGGGACTGAAGCTTTCTTT
CDR3: CASSQEGHLGTEAFF

V: TRBV12-3/TRBV12-4
D: -
size: once
J: TRBJ2-5
DNA: TGTGCCAGCAGCCGGAGCCAAGAGACCCAGTACTTC
CDR3: CASSRSQETQYF

V: TRBV2
D: TRBD1
size: -
J: TRBJ2-1
DNA: TGTGCCAGCAGTGTCCGACAGGGCCCCTACAATGAGCAGTTCTTC
CDR3: CASSVRQGPYNEQFF

V: TRBV28
D: -
size: -
J: TRBJ2-7
DNA: TGTGCCAGCAGTAGGGGTCTGGCGGGATACTACGAGCAGTACTTC
CDR3: CASSRGLAGYYEQYF

V: TRBV27
D: -
size: -
J: TRBJ2-3
DNA: TGTGCCAGCAGTTTATTGCGGGTTGCAGATACGCAGTATTTT
CDR3: CASSLLRVADTQYF

V: TRBV30
D: -
size: -
J: TRBJ1-6
DNA: TGTGCCTGGAGTGGTGAGGGGTCCTTCGATTCACCCCTCCACTTT
CDR3: CAWSGEGSFDSPLHF

V: TRBV7-6
D: TRBD2
size: -
J: TRBJ2-2
DNA: TGTGCCAGCAGCTCAAGACTAGCGGGAGGACCGAACACCGGGGAGCTGTTTTTT
CDR3: CASSSRLAGGPNTGELFF

V: TRBV5-1
D: TRBD2
size: -
J: TRBJ2-1
DNA: TGCGCCAGCAGCTCCGCCGGGACTAGCGGGATGAATGAGCAGTTCTTC
CDR3: CASSSAGTSGMNEQFF

V: TRBV3-1/TRBV3-2
D: TRBD1
size: -
J: TRBJ2-7
DNA: TGTGCCAGCAGCCAAGAACTGGGACAGGGGGCTTACGAGCAGTACTTC
CDR3: CASSQELGQGAYEQYF

V: TRBV7-6
D: -
size: -
J: TRBJ1-2
DNA: TGTGCCAGCAGCTTAGGGGGCTCGGCGGACGGAGGGGGCTACACCTTC
CDR3: CASSLGGSADGGGYTF

V: TRBV5-8
D: -
size: -
J: TRBJ1-4
DNA: TGTGCCAGCAGCTTGGGGGCCAGGGGCGGAGAAAAACTGTTTTTT
CDR3: CASSLGARGGEKLFF

V: TRBV20-1
D: -
size: -
J: TRBJ2-5
DNA: TGCAGTGCTAGTATCGGCGGTAGTCCGAGGGAGACCCAGTACTTC
CDR3: CSASIGGSPRETQYF

V: TRBV10-3
D: TRBD2
size: once
J: TRBJ2-3
DNA: TGTGCCGCCGCGGCGGGAGAAAATACGCAGTATTTT
CDR3: CAAAAGENTQYF

V: TRBV28
D: TRBD2
size: once
J: TRBJ2-7
DNA: TGTGCCAGCAGTCAAGGACTAGCGTGGGAGCAGTACTTC
CDR3: CASSQGLAWEQYF

V: TRBV7-9
D: -
size: once
J: TRBJ2-5
DNA: TGTGCCAGCAGGAGCAACCAAGAGACCCAGTACTTC
CDR3: CASRSNQETQYF

V: TRBV4-1
D: -
size: -
J: TRBJ1-2
DNA: TGCGCCAGCAGCCGGGGGCCGGGAAGTGGCTACACCTTC
CDR3: CASSRGPGSGYTF

V: TRBV11-3
D: -
size: -
J: TRBJ2-5
DNA: TGTGCCAGCCTTTGGGGGAAGGGAGAGACCCAGTACTTC
CDR3: CASLWGKGETQYF

V: TRBV5-5
D: -
size: -
J: TRBJ2-1
DNA: TGTGCCAGCAGCTTGAACCGCCTGGAGCAGTTCTTC
CDR3: CASSLNRLEQFF

V: TRBV4-1
D: -
size: -
J: TRBJ1-3
DNA: TGCGCCAGCAGCCCGAACCTCGGAAACTCTGGAAACACCATATATTTT
CDR3: CASSPNLGNSGNTIYF

V: TRBV24-1
D: -
size: -
J: TRBJ2-1
DNA: TGTGCCACCAGTGATTCGGACCCGTCCTCCTACAATGAGCAGTTCTTC
CDR3: CATSDSDPSSYNEQFF

V: TRBV3-1/TRBV3-2
D: -
size: -
J: TRBJ2-7
DNA: TGTGCCAGCAGCCAATCCGAGACTAACTACGAGCAGTACTTC
CDR3: CASSQSETNYEQYF

V: TRBV9
D: -
size: -
J: TRBJ2-7
DNA: TGTGCCAGCAGCGGATCTGGGGGAGGCCCTTCCGAGCAGTACTTC
CDR3: CASSGSGGGPSEQYF

V: TRBV18
D: -
size: -
J: TRBJ2-1
DNA: TGTGCCAGCTCACCGGGCCAGCGAGTAAATGAGCAGTTCTTC
CDR3: CASSPGQRVNEQFF